The 11 T cell receptor beta chains presented below share a single source sample, sequenced in a study of cytomegalovirus exposure and HLA in healthy donors. Repertoires were generated with immunoSEQ multiplex PCR, while TCRdb's copy carries only in-frame clones and drops some. This sample yields approximately 160,000 clones, of which about 95% are seen a single time; approximately 0.82% belongs to the top ten. The sample consisted of PBMCs. Receptor source: a woman between 18 and 30 years old in good health and CMV-seronegative.

The V gene is TRBV6-6, the J gene TRBJ1-2; 9 nucleotides match TRBD1. Germline CDR1 is MNHNY and CDR2 is SVGAGI (reference sequence). This CDR3 spans 14 amino acids. V dropped 5 bases and J dropped 8; count of bases not matched to a gene: 9. The CDR3, as DNA: TGTGCCAGCAGTCGGCCGGGACAGGGAACGGGCTACACCTTC. Its protein is CASSRPGQGTGYTF.

This sequence joins TRBV9 and TRBJ1-1; no clear D. Trimming took off 3 bases at V and 2 bases at J, with 8 bases between the two ends. Germline CDR1 SGDLS, CDR2 YYNGEE. CDR3 size: 13 residues. In DNA, the CDR3 is TGTGCCAGCAGCGGCGGGCCTAACACTGAAGCTTTCTTT. This encodes CASSGGPNTEAFF.

The V call is TRBV15, the J call TRBJ2-7; the D gene is possibly TRBD1 (5 bases). Looked up from germline, CDR1 is LNHNV and CDR2 is YYDKDF (reference sequence). V lost 3 bases and J lost 6, with 18 bases in between. This CDR3 has 15 amino acids. The CDR3 nucleotides are TGTGCCACCAGCAGCCTCGACAGTACCCCCCTCGAGCAGTACTTC. Translation: CATSSLDSTPLEQYF.

The chain combines TRBV18 with TRBJ2-7, with 10 bases fitting TRBD1. CDR1 and CDR2 from the germline V gene are KGHSH and LQKENI. Trimming removed 3 bases from V and 2 bases from J; junction bases left unmatched: 4. The CDR3 covers 15 residues. The CDR3 sequence is CASSPSTGGTYEQYF. The CDR3, as DNA: TGTGCCAGCTCACCCTCGACAGGGGGCACCTACGAGCAGTACTTC.

J is TRBJ2-7 and V is TRBV5-1; the D gene is possibly TRBD1 (5 bases). Germline CDR1 SGHRS, CDR2 YFSETQ. This CDR3 has 14 amino acids. Trimming took 0 bases from V and 3 from J, leaving 10 bases between them. CDR3 coding DNA: TGCGCCAGCAGCTTGGGCGGACAAGACTACGAGCAGTACTTC. The encoded protein is CASSLGGQDYEQYF.

V gene TRBV11-2 combines with J gene TRBJ2-4; TRBD1 agrees at 8 bases. The CDR3 loop spans 17 amino acids. Trimming removed 4 bases from V and 0 bases from J; junction bases left unmatched: 8. Germline values: CDR1 SGHAT, CDR2 FQNNGV. Written as DNA, the CDR3 is TGTGCCAGCAGCTCCGACAGGGGAGAGACAGCCAAAAACATTCAGTACTTC. As protein: CASSSDRGETAKNIQYF.

The chain employs TRBV5-4 and TRBJ2-7; 8 nucleotides agree with TRBD1. The CDR3 covers 13 residues. CDR1 and CDR2 (germline): SGHNT, YYREEE (reference sequence). Germline trimming cut 0 bases from V and 4 bases from J; bases unmatched to any gene: 0. CDR3 in amino acids: CASSLDRGYEQYF. Written as DNA, the CDR3 is TGTGCCAGCAGCTTGGACAGGGGGTACGAGCAGTACTTC.

This chain joins TRBV15 and TRBJ1-4; a weak D match, TRBD1 (5 bases). CDR1 and CDR2 (germline): LNHNV, YYDKDF (reference sequence). The CDR3 contains 16 residues. V was trimmed by 0 bases and J by 7 bases, leaving 15 bases between them. The CDR3 region is CATSREEWGGSEKLFF. DNA of the CDR3: TGTGCCACCAGCAGAGAGGAGTGGGGGGGGAGTGAAAAACTGTTTTTT.

The rearrangement uses TRBV27 and TRBJ2-1; 11 bases are shared with TRBD2. This CDR3 is built from 17 residues. Germline CDR1 reads MNHEY; CDR2 reads SMNVEV (reference sequence). With V trimmed by 3 bases and J by 2 bases, 6 bases remained unmatched. This CDR3 is CASSFLAGGPTYNEQFF. The CDR3 nucleotides are TGTGCCAGCAGTTTTTTAGCGGGGGGGCCTACCTACAATGAGCAGTTCTTC.

The chain couples TRBV5-1 to TRBJ2-3; 8 bases line up with TRBD1. The length of the CDR3 is 17 residues. J lost 2 bases, V lost 0 bases, and 8 bases had no gene match. Germline loops: CDR1 SGHRS, CDR2 YFSETQ. CDR3 coding DNA: TGCGCCAGCAGCTTGGAGTGGTCGGGACAGGTCACAGATACGCAGTATTTT. Amino acid sequence: CASSLEWSGQVTDTQYF.

The chain uses TRBV2 and TRBJ1-6; weak D call: TRBD1 (5 bases). Germline V gene data show CDR1 as SNHLY and CDR2 as FYNNEI. Trimming left V 8 bases short and J 11 bases short, with 16 bases between. CDR3 length: 13 amino acids. CDR3 amino acids: CASGLGGGTPLHF. As DNA, the CDR3 is TGTGCCAGCGGCCTCGGGGGAGGGACACCCCTCCACTTT.